A single T cell receptor beta chain is shown here with its context. Its matching antigen is unknown. The entry originates in a study of CD8+CD57+ T cells in acquired aplastic anemia. Study context: In CD4+ cells, healthy donors produced an average of approximately 10 million reads. Study observations and caveats: Found in both controls and patients were some 31 CD8+ CDR3 sequences. For CD8+ Simpson's diversity, patients and controls showed no significant difference.

The study profiled TCR beta VDJ and CDR3 using genomic DNA as template. TCRdb re-analysed the reads in MiXCR, keeping a single row per CDR3 protein. The sample has about 100,000 distinct CDR3 sequences, around 50% seen once. Trimming shortened V by 5 bases and J by 0 bases, and 11 bases separated the two germline ends. Looked up from germline, CDR1 is DFQATT and CDR2 is SNEGSKA (reference sequence). The CDR3 totals 13 residues. This receptor was obtained from a human donor in good health, serving as a control. The rearrangement joins TRBV20-1 to TRBJ2-7; D gene unclear. The specimen was sorted CD4+, CD8+, or CD8+CD57+ T cells (not recorded which) from PBMCs. CDR3 nucleotide sequence: TGCAGTGCTGGACGGGCCGACTCCTACGAGCAGTACTTC. The encoded protein is CSAGRADSYEQYF.